Given below is one TCR beta chain in context. The V segment lost 5 bases and the J segment 2 bases; nucleotides outside the gene matches: 8. CDR1 SGHVS and CDR2 FQNEAQ come from the germline V gene. There are 15 residues in the CDR3. This specimen comes from a study of blood T cell repertoires in COVID-19. Grouping used clinical history reported by participants in a survey and questionnaire. Assay: immunoSEQ multiplex PCR; the TCRdb copy retains only in-frame clones and omits some. In the table there are 220,000 or so clones, 70% to 90% of which are singletons. The sample comprised PBMCs or T cells enriched from blood (not recorded which). The chain couples TRBV7-8 to TRBJ1-2; 7 bases line up with TRBD1. The TCR originated in a man aged 45-65 years who had been exposed to COVID-19. The CDR3 DNA sequence: TGTGCCAGCAGCCCCCAAGGACAGGACAACTATGGCTACACCTTC. Protein: CASSPQGQDNYGYTF.